These T cell receptor beta chains were read from a single sample in a study of blood T cell repertoires in COVID-19. The repertoire was sequenced with immunoSEQ multiplex PCR; TCRdb's copy has only in-frame clones and lacks some. The table has fewer than 150,000 clones, roughly four fifths seen once; the top ten hold roughly 8.3%. Material: peripheral blood. Receptors originate from a woman of 80 years or more in a cohort sampled during active or convalescent COVID-19. Both conserved end residues are part of each CDR3.

>16|TRBJ1-3|TRBV7-9
CASSLASGSGGNTIYF
>17|TRBJ2-2|TRBV19
CASSVKLRHRGGGELFF
>19|TRBJ2-4|TRBV3-1/TRBV3-2
CASSFGTGIPSLAKNIQYF
>15|TRBJ2-5|TRBV11-2
CASSEGQGGRETQYF
>14|TRBJ1-6|TRBV6-5
CASRGQGSYSPLHF
>13|TRBJ2-1|TRBV18
CASSPGTGDEQFF
>15|TRBJ1-4|TRBV5-1
CASSLVAGILGKLFF
>13|TRBJ1-5|TRBV11-1
CASSIHSNQPQHF
>16|TRBJ1-1|TRBV7-2
CASSLLGGLGNTEAFF
>17|TRBJ2-2|TRBV5-1
CASSHYSRGRNTGELFF
>13|TRBJ2-3|TRBV15
CATSRDYTYAQYF
>14|TRBJ2-1|TRBV2
CASSPRASANEQFF
>16|TRBJ1-2|TRBV9
CASSPEGQGFGNGYTF
>14|TRBJ2-5|TRBV5-6
CASSLFQGGETQYF
>16|TRBJ2-2|TRBV5-1
CASSFSGGAGSGELFF
>15|TRBJ1-2|TRBV4-1
CASSQGRTGDDGYTF
>14|TRBJ2-3|TRBV5-5
CASSRGDTVDTQYF
>16|TRBJ1-6|TRBV27
CASSLRGHRRYSPLHF
>17|TRBJ1-1|TRBV19
CASSIGTGRHVNTEAFF
>16|TRBJ1-2|TRBV4-1
CASSHQRPGQNYGYTF
>14|TRBJ1-1|TRBV29-1
CSASPDRGNTEAFF
>13|TRBJ2-1|TRBV2
CASRVSQNNEQFF
>15|TRBJ2-5|TRBV7-3
CASSLFAVTRETQYF
>16|TRBJ2-3|TRBV27
CASSFMTSGDTDTQYF
>13|TRBJ2-5|TRBV27
CASSLGLAETQYF
>12|TRBJ2-3|TRBV6-5
CASRPPGVTQYF
>14|TRBJ1-6|TRBV5-6
CASSLPTGVSPLHF
>15|TRBJ1-1|TRBV3-1/TRBV3-2
CASSQAGTGQTEAFF
>11|TRBJ2-1|TRBV6-1
CASNQASKQFF
>17|TRBJ2-7|TRBV6-1
CASSDGRTSGSTYEQYF
>13|TRBJ1-1|TRBV15
CATSREVNTEAFF
>18|TRBJ2-3|TRBV10-3
CAIRPSTSGGRRTDTQYF
>16|TRBJ1-2|TRBV6-5
CASSYSSYGSNYGYTF
>14|TRBJ2-5|TRBV5-1
CASSGGGAEETQYF
>15|TRBJ1-6|TRBV5-8
CASSFGGQVNSPLHF
>16|TRBJ1-1|TRBV28
CASKGPGTGANTEAFF
>15|TRBJ2-3|TRBV7-2
CASSFSAGGPDTQYF
>17|TRBJ1-4|TRBV3-1/TRBV3-2
CASSQFRPGPLNEKLFF
>15|TRBJ2-7|TRBV2
CASSDEGAVSYEQYF
>14|TRBJ2-5|TRBV7-9
CASSLLNTQETQYF
>12|TRBJ2-6|TRBV29-1
CSVRAGANVLTF
>12|TRBJ1-5|TRBV12-3/TRBV12-4
CASSLLGQPQHF
>13|TRBJ2-7|TRBV7-3
CASSPGQGENLYF
>13|TRBJ1-2|TRBV2
CASSPGLLYGYTF
>15|TRBJ1-2|TRBV5-4
CASSLGGWGDYGYTF
>13|TRBJ2-5|TRBV7-9
CASSFVSQETQYF
>14|TRBJ2-2|TRBV19
CASSILAPLRELFF
>16|TRBJ1-3|TRBV5-1
CASRVSPIRAGNTIYF
>15|TRBJ1-3|TRBV18
CASSPTRSSGNTIYF
>13|TRBJ1-2|TRBV29-1
CSAPIQGNYGYTF
>16|TRBJ2-5|TRBV5-5
CASSSDRGVNQETQYF
>18|TRBJ2-5|TRBV19
CASSIRGVAGGTRETQYF
>15|TRBJ1-1|TRBV7-6
CASSLGVGGLSEAFF